This T cell receptor (beta chain) emerged from a study of blood T cell repertoires in COVID-19. This CDR3 region has 15 residues. Per the germline V gene, CDR1 is KGHSH and CDR2 is LQKENI. V lost 5 bases to trimming and J lost 0 bases, with 11 bases between them. Generated by immunoSEQ multiplex PCR, the TCRdb table keeps only in-frame clones and is missing some. The sample yields 300,000 to 400,000 clones, about 85% seen once. The receptor comes from a woman in her twenties or thirties who had been exposed to COVID-19. This chain joins TRBV18 and TRBJ1-3, with TRBD1 as a possible D gene (5 bases). The sample taken for sequencing was PBMCs or T cells enriched from blood (not recorded which). The CDR3 loop reads CASSTKDSSGNTIYF. The CDR3 nucleotides read TGTGCCAGCTCAACGAAAGACAGCTCTGGAAACACCATATATTTT.